The present entry profiles one T cell receptor beta chain with its context. Antigen unknown. The record originates from a study of T-cell reconstitution after alpha-beta-depleted transplantation in children. Study-wide findings and caveats: Surviving recipient T cells and thymic progenitors produced the high day-60 TCRbeta diversity seen in some patients. Diversity and T-cell counts at one year after transplant derived mostly from new T cells. Two months or so post-transplant, alpha-beta T cells reportedly derived from several hundred expanded graft clones.

Unique molecular identifiers tagged the TCRbeta library. TCRdb ran MiXCR on the PCR reads and lists one entry per CDR3 protein. The sample holds 98,000 or so distinct CDR3 sequences, 20% to 30% seen once. From germline, CDR1 is SQVTM and CDR2 ANQGSEA. The ends were cut back, 7 bases at V and 5 bases at J, with 14 bases in the middle. The CDR3 is made up of 12 amino acids. The specimen was PBMCs, collected before TCRalphabeta/CD19-depleted stem cell transplant. J is TRBJ2-5 and V is TRBV29-1; the D is unclear. The sequence derives from a boy aged 2-9 years with acute lymphoblastic leukemia, due to receive a stem cell transplant. CDR3 DNA: TGCAGCGCTACCTTAATCCGGGAGACCCAGTACTTC. The encoded protein is CSATLIRETQYF.